This entry lists 7 T cell receptor beta chains sequenced from one sample in a study of HIV-infected patients and healthy controls. Antiretroviral therapy had run roughly three months, about 14 weeks, before follow-up blood collection. All unsorted peripheral T cells were captured because whole blood was used without fractionation. cDNA was made from approximately 0.55 ug RNA using alpha and beta constant primers. Alpha and beta chain libraries were made separately by chain-specific third strand synthesis with multiplexing indices. One entry per CDR3 protein results from TCRdb running MiXCR on the 5' RACE reads. The top ten hold roughly 22% of the sample, which has approximately 8,700 distinct CDR3 sequences, about 9% seen once. The sequences come from blood, collected during antiretroviral therapy. These receptors all stem from an adult with HIV infection.

This rearrangement joins TRBV12-3 or TRBV12-4 to TRBJ2-6, with D perhaps matching TRBD1 or TRBD2 (7 bases each). CDR3 length: 16 residues. V dropped 8 bases and J dropped 2 bases, with 16 bases sitting between them. CDR3 nucleotide sequence: TGTGCCAGCCGACAGGGCGGGAGCGCTGGGGCCAACGTCCTGACTTTC. This encodes CASRQGGSAGANVLTF.

The chain couples TRBV20-1 to TRBJ1-5, with D perhaps TRBD1 (5 bases). This CDR3 is 13 amino acids long. V shed 2 bases and J shed 9 bases, with 14 bases lying between them. Germline assignment: CDR1 DFQATT and CDR2 SNEGSKA (reference sequence). CDR3 region: CSARRALRGPQHF. DNA of the CDR3: TGCAGTGCTAGAAGGGCCCTGAGGGGGCCCCAGCATTTT.

V and J are TRBV3-1 and TRBJ2-1; the match to TRBD2 covers 10 bases. Germline CDR1 and CDR2: LGHDT and YNNKEL (reference sequence). The CDR3 is 16 residues long. The junction had 10 bases not matched to a gene; V was cut back by 4 bases and J by 7 bases. For the CDR3, the DNA is TGTGCCAGCAGCCCACGAGTTAGCGGGGGGAAGAATGAGCAGTTCTTC. It is translated as CASSPRVSGGKNEQFF.

The table lists this clonotype with many counts. DNA of the CDR3: TGTGCCAGCAGCTTGGACAGGGGGACCCTCTCCTATAATTCACCCCTCCACTTT. Amino acid sequence: CASSLDRGTLSYNSPLHF. The chain uses TRBV7-9 and TRBJ1-6; 10 bases line up with TRBD1. With 3 bases clipped from V and 0 bases from J, the junction kept 5 bases outside the gene matches. The CDR3 has 18 amino acids. CDR1 and CDR2 from the germline V gene are SEHNR and FQNEAQ (reference sequence).

This chain connects TRBV12-3 or TRBV12-4 to TRBJ2-7, with D perhaps matching TRBD2 (5 bases). Trimming left V 3 bases short and J 3 bases short, with 21 bases between. CDR3 length: 17 amino acids. CDR3 in DNA: TGTGCCAGCAGTTTCAAGTTTCGGACGGGAAAGGGCTACGAGCAGTACTTC. It codes for CASSFKFRTGKGYEQYF.

This clonotype was seen at least ten times. The chain recombines TRBV10-2 with TRBJ2-1; 11 nucleotides agree with TRBD2. The CDR3 extends over 14 amino acids. V lost 8 bases, J lost 3 bases, and 3 bases stayed unmatched. Germline CDR1 reads WSHSY; CDR2 reads SAAADI. The CDR3 coding sequence is TGCGCCAGCCAGACTAGCGGGAACTACAATGAGCAGTTCTTC. Translated: CASQTSGNYNEQFF.

This chain links TRBV7-2 with TRBJ1-5; D not certain. The CDR3 is 15 residues long. Germline V gives CDR1 SGHTA, CDR2 FQGNSA. V was clipped by 0 bases and J by 3 bases, with 9 bases between them. The CDR3 sequence is CASSLADSYNQPQHF. The CDR3 coding sequence is TGTGCCAGCAGCTTAGCGGATAGCTACAATCAGCCCCAGCATTTT. Full variable domain (outside the CDR3, taken from reference TRBV7-2 and TRBJ1-5): GAGVSQSPSNKVTEKGKDVELRCDPISGHTALYWYRQSLGQGLEFLIYFQGNSAPDKSGLPSDRFSAERTGGSVSTLTIQRTQQEDSAVYLCASSLADSYNQPQHFGDGTRLSIL.